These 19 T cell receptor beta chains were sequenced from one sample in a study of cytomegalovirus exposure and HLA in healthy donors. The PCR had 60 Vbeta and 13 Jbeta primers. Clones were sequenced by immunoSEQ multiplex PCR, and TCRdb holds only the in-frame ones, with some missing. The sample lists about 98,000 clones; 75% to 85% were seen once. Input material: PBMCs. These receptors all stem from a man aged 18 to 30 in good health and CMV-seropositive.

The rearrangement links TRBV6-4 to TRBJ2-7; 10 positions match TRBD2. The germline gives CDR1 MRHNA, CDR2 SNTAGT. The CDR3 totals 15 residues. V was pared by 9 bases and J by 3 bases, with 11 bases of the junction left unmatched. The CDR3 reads CARTTGTSVDYEQYF. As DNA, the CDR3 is TGTGCCAGGACAACCGGGACTAGCGTCGACTACGAGCAGTACTTC.

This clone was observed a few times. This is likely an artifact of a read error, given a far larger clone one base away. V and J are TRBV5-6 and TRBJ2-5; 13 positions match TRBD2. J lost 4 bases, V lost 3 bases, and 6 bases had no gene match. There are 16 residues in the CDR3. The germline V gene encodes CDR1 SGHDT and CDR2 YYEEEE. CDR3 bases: TGTGCCAGCAGCTCGGGACTAGCGGGGCCCCTAGAGACCCAGTACTTC. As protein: CASSSGLAGPLETQYF.

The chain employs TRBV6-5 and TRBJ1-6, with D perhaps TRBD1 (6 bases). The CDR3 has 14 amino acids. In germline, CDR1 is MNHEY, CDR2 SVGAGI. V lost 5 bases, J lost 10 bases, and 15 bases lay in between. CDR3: CASSQLTGDSPLHF. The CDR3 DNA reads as TGTGCCAGCAGTCAACTGACAGGAGACTCACCCCTCCACTTT.

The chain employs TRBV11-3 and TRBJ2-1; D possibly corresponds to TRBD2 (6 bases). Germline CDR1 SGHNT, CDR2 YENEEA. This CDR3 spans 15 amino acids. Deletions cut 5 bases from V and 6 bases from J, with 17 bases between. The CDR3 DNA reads TGTGCCAGCAGCCCTATGGCTCAGGGAGGCAATGAGCAGTTCTTC. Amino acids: CASSPMAQGGNEQFF.

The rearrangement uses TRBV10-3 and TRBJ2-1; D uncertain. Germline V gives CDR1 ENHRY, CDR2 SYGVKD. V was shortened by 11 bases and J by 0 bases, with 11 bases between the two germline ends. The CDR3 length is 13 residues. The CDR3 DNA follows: TGTGCCGTTTTGTCGAGCTCCTACAATGAGCAGTTCTTC. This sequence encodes CAVLSSSYNEQFF.

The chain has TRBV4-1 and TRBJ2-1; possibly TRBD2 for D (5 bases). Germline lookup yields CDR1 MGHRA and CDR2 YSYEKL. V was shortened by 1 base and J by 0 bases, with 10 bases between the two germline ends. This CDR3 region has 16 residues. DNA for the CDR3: TGCGCCAGCAGCCAAGGAGACTACAGCTCCTACAATGAGCAGTTCTTC. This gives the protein CASSQGDYSSYNEQFF.

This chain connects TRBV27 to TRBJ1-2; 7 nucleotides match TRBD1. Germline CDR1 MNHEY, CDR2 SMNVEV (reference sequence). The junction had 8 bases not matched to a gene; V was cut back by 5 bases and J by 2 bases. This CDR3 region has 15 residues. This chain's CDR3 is CASSPEQGPNYGYTF. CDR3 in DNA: TGTGCCAGCAGTCCCGAACAGGGGCCCAACTATGGCTACACCTTC.

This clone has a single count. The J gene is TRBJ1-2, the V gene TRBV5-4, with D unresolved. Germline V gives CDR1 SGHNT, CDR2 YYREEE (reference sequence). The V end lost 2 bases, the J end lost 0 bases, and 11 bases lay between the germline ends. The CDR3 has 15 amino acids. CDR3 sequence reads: CASSLTAGSNYGYTF. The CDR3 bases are TGTGCCAGCAGCTTAACAGCCGGTTCTAACTATGGCTACACCTTC. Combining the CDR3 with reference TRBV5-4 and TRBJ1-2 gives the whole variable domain ETGVTQSPTHLIKTRGQQVTLRCSSQSGHNTVSWYQQALGQGPQFIFQYYREEENGRGNFPPRFSGLQFPNYSSELNVNALELDDSALYLCASSLTAGSNYGYTFGSGTRLTVV.

The CDR3 region is CASSFTGGNTGELFF. The CDR3 coding sequence is TGTGCCAGCAGCTTCACAGGGGGAAACACCGGGGAGCTGTTTTTT. The chain has TRBV7-2 and TRBJ2-2, with 8 bases aligning to TRBD1. The V gene's germline CDR1 is SGHTA and CDR2 FQGNSA. V lost 3 bases, J lost 2 bases, and 2 bases stayed unmatched. This CDR3 contains 15 residues.

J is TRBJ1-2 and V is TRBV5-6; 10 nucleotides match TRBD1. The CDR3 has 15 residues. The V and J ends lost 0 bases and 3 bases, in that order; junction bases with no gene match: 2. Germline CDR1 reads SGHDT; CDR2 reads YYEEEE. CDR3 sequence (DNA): TGTGCCAGCAGCTTGGAAGGGACAGGGGACTATGGCTACACCTTC. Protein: CASSLEGTGDYGYTF.

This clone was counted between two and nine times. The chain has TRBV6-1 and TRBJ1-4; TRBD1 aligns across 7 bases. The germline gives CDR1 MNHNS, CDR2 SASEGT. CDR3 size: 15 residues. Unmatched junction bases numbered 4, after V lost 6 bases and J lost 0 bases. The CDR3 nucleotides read TGTGCCAGCAGGACCGACAGGGCAACTAATGAAAAACTGTTTTTT. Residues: CASRTDRATNEKLFF.

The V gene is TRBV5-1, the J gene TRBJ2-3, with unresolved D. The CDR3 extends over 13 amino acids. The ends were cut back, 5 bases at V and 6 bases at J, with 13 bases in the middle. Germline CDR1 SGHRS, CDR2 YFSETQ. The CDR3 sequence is CASSFLAVDTQYF. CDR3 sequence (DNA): TGCGCCAGCAGTTTTTTAGCCGTGGATACGCAGTATTTT.

CDR3 coding DNA: TGTGCCATCAGTGTCTCGGACAGCTACGAGCAGTACTTC. As protein: CAISVSDSYEQYF. The rearrangement links TRBV10-3 to TRBJ2-7, with a tentative D call TRBD1 (6 bases). CDR1 is ENHRY, CDR2 SYGVKD, per germline. This CDR3 contains 13 residues. The V and J ends lost 4 bases and 3 bases respectively, with 10 bases between them.

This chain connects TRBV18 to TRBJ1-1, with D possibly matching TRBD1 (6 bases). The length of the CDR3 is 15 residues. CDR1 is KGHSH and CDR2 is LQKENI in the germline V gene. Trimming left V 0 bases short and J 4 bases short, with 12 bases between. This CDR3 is CASSPPTGSVTEAFF. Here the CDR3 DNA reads TGTGCCAGCTCACCACCAACAGGGTCGGTCACTGAAGCTTTCTTT.

The CDR3 is CASSLETSSTDTQYF. The CDR3, as DNA: TGCGCCAGCAGCTTGGAAACTAGCAGCACAGATACGCAGTATTTT. The chain recombines TRBV5-1 with TRBJ2-3; tentative D call: TRBD2 (6 bases). V dropped 0 bases and J dropped 0 bases, with 8 bases sitting between them. The CDR3 loop spans 15 amino acids. Germline loops: CDR1 SGHRS, CDR2 YFSETQ.

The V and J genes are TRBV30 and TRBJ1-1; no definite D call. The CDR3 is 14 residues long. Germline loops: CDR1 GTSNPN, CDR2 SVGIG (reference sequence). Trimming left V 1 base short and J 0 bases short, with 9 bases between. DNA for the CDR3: TGTGCCTGGAGTGGTACTAGCATGAACACTGAAGCTTTCTTT. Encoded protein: CAWSGTSMNTEAFF.

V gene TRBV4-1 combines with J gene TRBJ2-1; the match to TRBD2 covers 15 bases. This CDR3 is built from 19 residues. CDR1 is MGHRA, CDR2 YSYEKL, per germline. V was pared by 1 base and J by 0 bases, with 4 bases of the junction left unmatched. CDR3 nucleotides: TGCGCCAGCAGCCAAGTCGCGGGACTAGCGGGGGGCTCCTACAATGAGCAGTTCTTC. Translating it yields CASSQVAGLAGGSYNEQFF.

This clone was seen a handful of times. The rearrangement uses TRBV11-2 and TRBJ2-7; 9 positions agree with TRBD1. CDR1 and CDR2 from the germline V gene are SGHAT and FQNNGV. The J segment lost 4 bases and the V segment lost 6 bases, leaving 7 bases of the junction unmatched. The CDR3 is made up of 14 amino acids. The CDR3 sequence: CASRKTGGRYEQYF. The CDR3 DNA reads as TGTGCCAGCAGGAAAACAGGGGGCCGATACGAGCAGTACTTC.

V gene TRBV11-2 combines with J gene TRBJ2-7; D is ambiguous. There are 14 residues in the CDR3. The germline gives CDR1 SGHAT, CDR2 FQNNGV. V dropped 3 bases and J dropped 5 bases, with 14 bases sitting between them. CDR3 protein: CASSFPGKPHEQYF. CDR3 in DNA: TGTGCCAGCAGCTTTCCAGGAAAGCCACACGAGCAGTACTTC.